The clone carrying this T cell receptor beta chain was picked up many times. Its specificity is not known. Germline values: CDR1 DFQATT, CDR2 SNEGSKA (reference sequence). The CDR3 is 14 residues long. Trimming pared 2 bases from V and 2 bases from J, leaving 7 bases between. These data belong to a study of spatial heterogeneity in lung cancer. Study-level points and caveats: There were more appearances of ubiquitous expanded tumor TCRs in blood at resection than at follow-up.

Time point given: sample taken at primary tumor resection. Whole RNA obtained from tumor, nontumor lung or frozen PBMC underwent sequencing without sorting. Using its own MiXCR run on the 5' RACE reads, TCRdb lists one record per CDR3 protein. The sample has about 26,000 distinct CDR3 sequences; around 13% are singletons. Source: PBMCs, taken at surgery. The gene calls are TRBV20-1 and TRBJ2-6; D remains unclear. The sequence was obtained from a female donor with early-stage non-small cell lung cancer. As DNA, the CDR3 is TGCAGTGCTAGACCGACTCCTGGGGCCAACGTCCTGACTTTC. Its translation is CSARPTPGANVLTF.